The 32 T cell receptor beta chains below all came from one sample that was sequenced in a study of regulatory T cells in long-lasting Graves disease. Both iRepertoire HTBI primers and Arm-PCR of CDR3 regions were used to build the TCR beta libraries. One entry per CDR3 protein, called by TCRdb with MiXCR from the multiplex PCR reads. Seen here are 310,000 or so distinct CDR3 sequences, 20% observed once, and the top ten hold 25% to 35%. Time point denoted: persistent/refractory GD, antithyroid drugs over 5 years with positive TRAb. The TCR library was prepared using RNA isolated from PBMCs. Sequenced material: peripheral blood mononuclear cells (PBMCs), taken when the disease was refractory, from a patient treated with antithyroid drugs. These receptors were taken from a female donor with Graves disease.

This clonotype was observed many times. The DNA of the CDR3 is TGCAGTGCTAGACCTGATGCAGCGCTCCGGAATTCACCCCTCCACTTT. Its translation: CSARPDAALRNSPLHF. The gene calls are TRBV20-1 and TRBJ1-6; no clear D. Trimming cost V 2 bases and J 7 bases, with 18 bases left between them. The CDR3 sequence is 16 residues long. CDR1 and CDR2 from the germline V gene are DFQATT and SNEGSKA (reference sequence).

This clonotype was seen a handful of times. One end of the junction varies from germline; a read error may be responsible. This chain connects TRBV28 to TRBJ2-7; TRBD1 might be the D (5 bases). The germline V gene encodes CDR1 MDHEN and CDR2 SYDVKM. The CDR3 length is 16 residues. CDR3 sequence (DNA): TGTGCCAGCAGTTTCTCCCCCGGACACCGCTCCTACGGGCAGTACTTC. Its translation is CASSFSPGHRSYGQYF.

This clonotype showed up just once. The rearrangement links TRBV7-9 to TRBJ1-2; the D is unclear. Trimming removed 1 base at V and 8 bases at J, with 11 bases between. The CDR3 is made up of 13 amino acids. In germline, CDR1 is SEHNR, CDR2 FQNEAQ (reference sequence). This CDR3 reads CASSLVSTGGYTF. In nucleotides, the CDR3 is TGTGCCAGCAGCTTAGTCTCTACGGGAGGCTACACCTTC.

The gene calls are TRBV14 and TRBJ1-4, with a possible D match to TRBD1 (5 bases). This CDR3 is built from 13 residues. CDR1 is SGHDN and CDR2 is FVKESK in the germline V gene. V dropped 3 bases and J dropped 8 bases, with 10 bases sitting between them. CDR3 loop: CASSQGTEEKLFF. CDR3 in DNA: TGTGCCAGCAGCCAGGGGACCGAGGAAAAACTGTTTTTT.

The rearrangement links TRBV3-1 to TRBJ1-1; D gene unclear. The CDR3 length is 17 residues. The germline V gene encodes CDR1 LGHDT and CDR2 YNNKEL (reference sequence). Trimming took 0 bases from V and 1 from J, leaving 15 bases between them. The CDR3 region is CASSQDLLRSKNTEAFF. The CDR3 nucleotides are TGTGCCAGCAGCCAAGATCTTTTACGTTCAAAGAACACTGAAGCTTTCTTT.

This clonotype appeared a few times. The chain is built from TRBV12-3 or TRBV12-4 and TRBJ2-3, with no clear D. Trimming took 5 bases from V and 5 from J, leaving 14 bases between them. This CDR3 has 14 residues. Here the CDR3 reads CASSRRLVGDTQYF. The CDR3 nucleotides are TGTGCCAGCAGTCGCCGGCTGGTAGGAGATACGCAGTATTTT.

V is TRBV7-2 and J is TRBJ2-2; D uncertain. V lost 2 bases to trimming and J lost 2 bases, with 12 bases between them. The CDR3 extends over 16 amino acids. The germline V gene encodes CDR1 SGHTA and CDR2 FQGNSA. The DNA for the CDR3 is TGTGCCAGCAGCTTAATAGCTCCTTTTAACACCGGGGAGCTGTTTTTT. Translation gives CASSLIAPFNTGELFF.

The chain has TRBV12-3 or TRBV12-4 and TRBJ2-5; 8 bases map to TRBD1. This CDR3 has 15 residues. V shed 5 bases, J shed 5 bases, and the junction held 10 bases outside the gene matches. CDR3 sequence (DNA): TGTGCCAGCAGTAAGGGGACAGGCAAGGGCGAGACCCAGTACTTC. Encoded protein: CASSKGTGKGETQYF.

The table lists this clonotype with many counts. The V and J genes are TRBV15 and TRBJ1-2, with D perhaps matching TRBD1 (5 bases). This CDR3 spans 13 amino acids. Germline CDR1 reads LNHNV; CDR2 reads YYDKDF (reference sequence). Between the trimmed V and J ends, which lost 6 bases and 6 bases, there was a span of 14 bases. The CDR3 nucleotides are TGTGCCACCAGGGTCGGGGGAATCCATGGCTACACCTTC. Translating gives CATRVGGIHGYTF.

This clonotype came up many times. The J gene is TRBJ1-6, the V gene TRBV5-4; D remains unclear. CDR1 is SGHNT, CDR2 YYREEE, per germline (reference sequence). The CDR3 runs to 13 residues. V was cut by 3 bases and J by 11 bases, with 12 bases left in between. The CDR3 DNA sequence: TGTGCCAGCAGCTATGACGGGCCGGCACCCCTCCACTTT. Amino acids: CASSYDGPAPLHF.

This clonotype came up many times. The rearrangement links TRBV6-1 to TRBJ1-1; the match to TRBD1 covers 7 bases. The length of the CDR3 is 14 residues. J was trimmed by 9 bases and V by 5 bases; bases with no gene match: 12. From germline, CDR1 is MNHNS and CDR2 SASEGT. The CDR3 sequence: CASSPKGGYQQAFF. Here the CDR3 DNA reads TGTGCCAGCAGTCCGAAAGGGGGCTACCAGCAAGCTTTCTTT.

V usage is TRBV5-1 and J usage is TRBJ2-2, with D hard to call. With 5 bases removed from V and 9 bases from J, the gap between germline ends came to 11 bases. The CDR3 runs 12 residues. CDR1 and CDR2 (germline): SGHRS, YFSETQ. Written as DNA, the CDR3 is TGCGCCAGCAGTTTAGTCTCAAGGGAGCTGTTTTTT. It encodes CASSLVSRELFF.

This clonotype has more than one count but fewer than ten. The J gene is TRBJ1-5, the V gene TRBV19, with D possibly being TRBD1 (5 bases). Looked up from germline, CDR1 is LNHDA and CDR2 is SQIVND (reference sequence). The V end was cut by 6 bases, the J end by 7 bases, with 19 bases between. CDR3 length: 15 amino acids. The CDR3 coding sequence is TGTGCCAGTAGCAACGGTCCAGGGTCAAGGCAGCCCCAGCATTTT. It translates to CASSNGPGSRQPQHF.

Comments on this clonotype: This may stem from a read error, because a much larger clone lies one nucleotide away. Since no conserved phenylalanine or tryptophan closes the CDR3, a read error is the likely cause. This chain joins TRBV20-1 and TRBJ2-5, with 9 bases aligning to TRBD2. The germline V gene has CDR1 DFQATT and CDR2 SNEGSKA (reference sequence). This CDR3 has 13 amino acids. V gave up 6 bases and J gave up 4 bases; unmatched junction bases: 6. Here the CDR3 DNA reads TGCAGTGCCTCCTTAGCGGGAGCAGAGACCCAGTACCTC. It is translated as CSASLAGAETQYL.

This clonotype was detected a few times. The chain combines TRBV5-1 with TRBJ2-7; possible D gene TRBD2, 5 bases. Germline CDR1 reads SGHRS; CDR2 reads YFSETQ. CDR3 length equals 13 residues. V lost 4 bases to trimming and J lost 2 bases, with 10 bases between them. CDR3 in amino acids: CASSVQEAYEQYF. The CDR3 region has the DNA TGCGCCAGCAGCGTTCAGGAGGCCTACGAGCAGTACTTC.

The V gene is TRBV20-1, the J gene TRBJ2-7; D uncertain. The CDR3 totals 12 residues. With 5 bases removed from V and 2 bases from J, the gap between germline ends came to 10 bases. Germline V gives CDR1 DFQATT, CDR2 SNEGSKA (reference sequence). CDR3: CSASQPTYEQYF. The DNA for the CDR3 is TGCAGTGCTTCCCAACCTACCTACGAGCAGTACTTC.

The rearrangement uses TRBV4-1 and TRBJ1-5; no reliable D call. Trimming shortened V by 0 bases and J by 11 bases, and 11 bases separated the two germline ends. The CDR3 sequence is 13 residues long. Germline CDR1 and CDR2: MGHRA and YSYEKL. CDR3 sequence reads: CASSQDLGGTQHF. The CDR3 region has the DNA TGCGCCAGCAGCCAAGATTTAGGTGGGACCCAGCATTTT.

The sample holds a few counts of this clonotype. The chain recombines TRBV20-1 with TRBJ1-3, with D uncertain. The CDR3 has 13 residues. Germline V gives CDR1 DFQATT, CDR2 SNEGSKA (reference sequence). The ends were cut back, 0 bases at V and 7 bases at J, with 10 bases in the middle. For the CDR3, the DNA is TGCAGTGCTAGAGATGTCGATGGGAACACCATATATTTT. Translating it yields CSARDVDGNTIYF.

This sequence joins TRBV7-3 and TRBJ1-1; possible D gene TRBD1, 6 bases. Germline V CDR1 and CDR2: SGHTA, FQGTGA. CDR3 length: 13 residues. Trimming pared 4 bases from V and 7 bases from J, leaving 13 bases between. CDR3 sequence (DNA): TGTGCCAGCAGCTCAAGTGGGGGCATTGAAGCTTTCTTT. Translated, it gives CASSSSGGIEAFF.

The chain combines TRBV12-3 or TRBV12-4 with TRBJ1-2, with a tentative D call TRBD1 (5 bases). Trimming removed 5 bases at V and 0 bases at J, with 13 bases between. The length of the CDR3 is 15 residues. For the CDR3, the DNA is TGTGCCAGCAGTCCGGGGACCGCTCCTAACTATGGCTACACCTTC. Translated: CASSPGTAPNYGYTF.

This clonotype has at least ten counts. The V and J genes are TRBV18 and TRBJ2-5; 7 positions match TRBD1. Trimming cost V 5 bases and J 5 bases; bases outside gene matches: 5. CDR1 is KGHSH and CDR2 is LQKENI in the germline V gene. The CDR3 has 13 amino acids. The CDR3 DNA reads TGTGCCAGCTCAATCGGCAGGGGGGAGACCCAGTACTTC. This sequence encodes CASSIGRGETQYF.

This clonotype was seen only a few times. This chain joins TRBV24-1 and TRBJ2-3, with no clear D. Germline CDR1 KGHDR, CDR2 SFDVKD. The CDR3 length is 14 residues. Trimming shortened V by 4 bases and J by 6 bases, and 13 bases separated the two germline ends. This CDR3 reads CATSESGKLDTQYF. CDR3 sequence (DNA): TGTGCCACCAGTGAGTCCGGCAAATTGGATACGCAGTATTTT.

This clonotype has a handful of counts. The chain combines TRBV4-1 with TRBJ1-4; D gene ambiguous. The germline V gene encodes CDR1 MGHRA and CDR2 YSYEKL. The CDR3 covers 16 residues. V lost 3 bases and J 4 bases, leaving 15 bases between the germline ends. The CDR3 bases are TGCGCCAGCAGCCAGGGGAGACAACGGGATAATGAAAAACTGTTTTTT. Translation gives CASSQGRQRDNEKLFF.

Ten or more counts support this clonotype. The chain joins TRBV7-2 to TRBJ1-5; D unresolved. Germline CDR1 and CDR2: SGHTA and FQGNSA. CDR3 length equals 13 residues. V was trimmed by 5 bases and J by 6 bases, leaving 11 bases between them. The CDR3 loop reads CASSLNAVQPQHF. The CDR3 DNA sequence: TGTGCCAGCAGCCTAAACGCGGTTCAGCCCCAGCATTTT.

The CDR3 region is CASDSGANVLTF. In DNA, the CDR3 is TGTGCCAGTGACTCTGGGGCCAACGTCCTGACTTTC. This rearrangement joins TRBV6-1 to TRBJ2-6; D is unresolved. The CDR3 loop spans 12 amino acids. Germline CDR1 reads MNHNS; CDR2 reads SASEGT. The ends were cut back, 9 bases at V and 0 bases at J, with 3 bases in the middle.

The V call is TRBV6-1, the J call TRBJ2-2; 11 nucleotides match TRBD2. This CDR3 has 15 residues. CDR1 and CDR2 from the germline V gene are MNHNS and SASEGT. V lost 5 bases to trimming and J lost 5 bases; unmatched junction nucleotides: 4. The CDR3 bases are TGTGCCAGCAGTACTAGCGGGAGTAGGACCGGGGAGCTGTTTTTT. Translating gives CASSTSGSRTGELFF.

About this clonotype itself: No conserved phenylalanine or tryptophan ends this CDR3, so it is likely a read error. CDR3 loop: CASSVTPTVRNEKLFS. The CDR3 DNA reads TGTGCCAGCAGCGTCACACCGACAGTCAGGAATGAAAAACTGTTTTCT. The V and J genes are TRBV11-3 and TRBJ1-4, with D maybe TRBD1 (5 bases). The CDR3 is made up of 16 amino acids. V dropped 5 bases and J dropped 5 bases, with 18 bases sitting between them. Germline V lookup: CDR1 SGHNT, CDR2 YENEEA.

This clonotype was counted at least ten times. CDR3 loop: CAWSPGTGVSGEQYF. DNA of the CDR3: TGTGCCTGGAGTCCCGGGACAGGGGTTTCCGGCGAGCAGTACTTC. The chain employs TRBV30 and TRBJ2-7, with 10 bases identical to TRBD1. CDR1 and CDR2 from the germline V gene are GTSNPN and SVGIG (reference sequence). V shed 2 bases and J 6 bases; nucleotides not matched to a gene: 10. The CDR3 is 15 amino acids.

This clonotype was seen a single time. The chain combines TRBV10-2 with TRBJ2-4; D gene unclear. Trimming stripped 2 bases from V and 0 bases from J, with 2 bases between. CDR1 WSHSY and CDR2 SAAADI come from the germline V gene. The CDR3 is 13 residues long. CDR3 sequence (DNA): TGCGCCAGCAGTGAGGTAGCCAAAAACATTCAGTACTTC. Its translation is CASSEVAKNIQYF.

This clonotype was seen repeatedly, ten times or more. The chain uses TRBV28 and TRBJ1-4, with a weak D call TRBD1 (5 bases). This CDR3 contains 14 residues. V lost 6 bases to trimming and J lost 7 bases, with 15 bases between them. Looked up from germline, CDR1 is MDHEN and CDR2 is SYDVKM. The CDR3 is CASSPGTRSEKLFF. CDR3 in DNA: TGTGCCAGCAGCCCAGGGACGCGCAGTGAAAAACTGTTTTTT.

The table lists this clonotype with many counts. This chain joins TRBV6-5 and TRBJ1-1; D perhaps matches TRBD1 (6 bases). The CDR3 spans 15 residues. Germline assignment: CDR1 MNHEY and CDR2 SVGAGI. V lost 2 bases, J lost 3 bases, and 13 bases lay in between. The chain's CDR3 is CASSYTGAGYTEAFF. Here the CDR3 DNA reads TGTGCCAGCAGTTACACGGGGGCGGGGTACACTGAAGCTTTCTTT.

This clonotype was counted at least ten times. The chain joins TRBV9 to TRBJ2-5, with a weak D call TRBD1 (6 bases). The germline V gene has CDR1 SGDLS and CDR2 YYNGEE. Trimming cost V 0 bases and J 2 bases, with 11 bases left between them. The CDR3 sequence is 15 residues long. The CDR3 sequence is CASSVAPRGQETQYF. The CDR3 bases are TGTGCCAGCAGCGTAGCTCCCAGGGGTCAAGAGACCCAGTACTTC.